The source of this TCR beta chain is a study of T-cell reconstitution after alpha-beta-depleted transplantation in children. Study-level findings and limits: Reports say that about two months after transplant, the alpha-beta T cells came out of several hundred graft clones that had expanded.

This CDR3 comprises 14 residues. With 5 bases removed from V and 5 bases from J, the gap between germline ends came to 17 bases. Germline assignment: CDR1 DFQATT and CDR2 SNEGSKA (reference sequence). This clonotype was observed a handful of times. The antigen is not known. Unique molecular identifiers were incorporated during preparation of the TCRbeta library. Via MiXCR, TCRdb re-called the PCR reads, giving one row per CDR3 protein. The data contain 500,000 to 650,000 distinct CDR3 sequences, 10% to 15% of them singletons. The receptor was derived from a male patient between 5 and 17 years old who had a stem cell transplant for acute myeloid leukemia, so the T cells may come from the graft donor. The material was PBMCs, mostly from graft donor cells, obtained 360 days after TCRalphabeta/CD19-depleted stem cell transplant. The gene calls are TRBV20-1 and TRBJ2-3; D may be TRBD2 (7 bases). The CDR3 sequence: CSAGLGGGRDTQYF. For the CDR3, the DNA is TGCAGTGCTGGCCTGGGGGGGGGGCGAGATACGCAGTATTTT.